The TCR beta chain described here comes from a study of shared clonotypes between healthy human individuals. General study findings and limits: As a rule, naive subsets had a larger estimated richness than memory subsets.

CDR1 and CDR2 (germline): SNHLY, FYNNEI. The CDR3 length is 14 residues. V was clipped by 7 bases and J by 2 bases, with 12 bases between them. Notes on this clone: The antigen is not known.

This table comes from immunoSEQ multiplex PCR, and its TCRdb copy is limited to in-frame clones, with some not included. The sample consists of about a million clones, 77% of them appearing once. The sequence came from a man between 18 and 35 years old in good health. Some clones in this sample may be carry-over from other donors' samples. The sample was memory CD4+ T cells from PBMCs. Described subset: CD45RA-negative fraction. V is TRBV2 and J is TRBJ1-3, with a tentative D call TRBD1 (5 bases). The CDR3 loop is CASKTQGAGNTIYF. Written as DNA, the CDR3 is TGTGCCAGCAAAACCCAGGGTGCTGGAAACACCATATATTTT.